What follows are 29 T cell receptor beta chains derived from one specimen sequenced in a study of early T cells in non-severe SARS-CoV-2 infection. TCRdb re-called the 5' RACE reads with MiXCR, one entry per CDR3 protein. The repertoire includes 85,000 to 100,000 distinct CDR3 sequences, about 11% of them detected once, and approximately 5% sits in the top ten. The sequencing input was whole blood. The origin of the receptors is an adult who was a healthcare worker with PCR-confirmed SARS-CoV-2 infection or an uninfected control (not recorded which).

The genes are TRBV7-2 and TRBJ1-1; D is unclear. V lost 2 bases to trimming and J lost 0 bases, with 7 bases between them. CDR3 size: 14 residues. Germline values: CDR1 SGHTA, CDR2 FQGNSA. CDR3 sequence reads: CASSLRAVNTEAFF. CDR3 DNA: TGTGCCAGCAGCTTACGGGCAGTGAACACTGAAGCTTTCTTT.

J is TRBJ1-1 and V is TRBV29-1; tentatively, D is TRBD1 (5 bases). Looked up from germline, CDR1 is SQVTM and CDR2 is ANQGSEA. This CDR3 is 12 amino acids long. With 3 bases removed from V and 2 bases from J, the gap between germline ends came to 7 bases. CDR3 in DNA: TGCAGCGTTGAGGGGACTAACACTGAAGCTTTCTTT. Translation: CSVEGTNTEAFF.

There are a few counts of this clonotype. The chain carries TRBV27 and TRBJ1-2; TRBD1 matches at 12 bases. The junction had 7 bases not matched to a gene; V was cut back by 3 bases and J by 14 bases. Germline V gene lookup returns CDR1 MNHEY and CDR2 SMNVEV (reference sequence). The CDR3 is 13 amino acids. DNA for the CDR3: TGTGCCAGCAGTTTGGGACAGGGGGCGGCAAAAACCTTC. Amino acids: CASSLGQGAAKTF.

The chain employs TRBV7-6 and TRBJ1-3, with 7 bases aligning to TRBD1. Germline CDR1 reads SGHVS; CDR2 reads FNYEAQ. J lost 1 base, V lost 5 bases, and 14 bases had no gene match. The CDR3 is made up of 18 amino acids. The CDR3 DNA sequence: TGTGCCAGCAGCCAGGGACAGAAGGTCCTCAAGTCTGGAAACACCATATATTTT. Its translation is CASSQGQKVLKSGNTIYF.

The genes are TRBV6-5 and TRBJ2-7; no clear D. Trimming stripped 4 bases from V and 0 bases from J, with 10 bases between. Germline CDR1 is MNHEY and CDR2 is SVGAGI. There are 14 residues in the CDR3. CDR3 amino acids: CASSSRILSYEQYF. The CDR3 DNA reads as TGTGCCAGCAGTTCTCGGATCCTCTCCTACGAGCAGTACTTC.

The gene calls are TRBV5-1 and TRBJ1-6; the D gene is possibly TRBD1 (6 bases). V lost 5 bases and J lost 10, with 16 bases in between. The CDR3 covers 14 residues. CDR1 is SGHRS, CDR2 YFSETQ, per germline. The DNA of the CDR3 is TGCGCCAGCAGTACAGGGAGTAACGGATCACCCCTCCACTTT. Protein product: CASSTGSNGSPLHF.

This clonotype has a count of ten or more. The J gene is TRBJ2-3, the V gene TRBV20-1; D gene uncertain. CDR1 DFQATT and CDR2 SNEGSKA come from the germline V gene (reference sequence). The CDR3 is made up of 13 amino acids. V was clipped by 4 bases and J by 2 bases, with 10 bases between them. The CDR3: CSANRAPTDTQYF. DNA of the CDR3: TGCAGTGCTAACCGGGCCCCCACAGATACGCAGTATTTT.

This clonotype showed up just a few times. The chain has TRBV11-2 and TRBJ1-4; TRBD1 might be the D (5 bases). Germline CDR1 SGHAT, CDR2 FQNNGV. The CDR3 sequence is 15 residues long. The V end was cut by 2 bases, the J end by 9 bases, with 16 bases between. The CDR3 DNA sequence: TGTGCCAGCAGCTTAAGGACACCGCCAACAAAAAAACTGTTTTTT. Translated: CASSLRTPPTKKLFF.

In its sample, this clonotype was seen many times. The J gene is TRBJ1-1, the V gene TRBV12-3 or TRBV12-4; 9 nucleotides align to TRBD1. The J segment lost 8 bases and the V segment lost 1 base, leaving 2 bases of the junction unmatched. The CDR3 is made up of 13 amino acids. CDR3 in amino acids: CASSLGTGVEAFF. Here the CDR3 DNA reads TGTGCCAGCAGTTTAGGGACAGGGGTAGAAGCTTTCTTT.

The rearrangement joins TRBV18 to TRBJ2-7, with D uncertain. Trimming took off 3 bases at V and 3 bases at J, with 15 bases between the two ends. Germline CDR1 is KGHSH and CDR2 is LQKENI. The CDR3 is made up of 15 amino acids. In nucleotides, the CDR3 is TGTGCCAGCTCACCGCAGACCCACGTCTTCTACGAGCAGTACTTC. Amino acid sequence: CASSPQTHVFYEQYF.

This chain connects TRBV6-5 to TRBJ1-2, with D tentatively TRBD1 (5 bases). The germline gives CDR1 MNHEY, CDR2 SVGAGI. The CDR3 totals 13 residues. Trimming removed 11 bases from V and 0 bases from J, with 13 bases in between. CDR3: CAAFAGTNYGYTF. Here the CDR3 DNA reads TGTGCCGCGTTTGCAGGGACTAACTATGGCTACACCTTC.

There are many counts of this clonotype. This sequence joins TRBV10-2 and TRBJ1-1, with 7 bases that match TRBD1. The germline gives CDR1 WSHSY, CDR2 SAAADI. The CDR3 has 15 residues. The J segment lost 1 base and the V segment lost 6 bases, leaving 8 bases of the junction unmatched. CDR3: CASRGGGRRNTEAFF. The CDR3, as DNA: TGCGCCAGCAGGGGAGGGGGCAGAAGGAACACTGAAGCTTTCTTT.

Many counts were recorded for this clonotype. The chain joins TRBV24-1 to TRBJ2-2; D remains ambiguous. This CDR3 has 17 residues. The V gene's germline CDR1 is KGHDR and CDR2 SFDVKD. Trimming pared 4 bases from V and 0 bases from J, leaving 14 bases between. Here the CDR3 reads CATSDSELGSNTGELFF. The CDR3 DNA is TGTGCCACCAGTGACTCCGAGCTGGGCTCGAACACCGGGGAGCTGTTTTTT.

This clonotype has ten or more counts. The chain is built from TRBV12-3 or TRBV12-4 and TRBJ2-1; TRBD2 is a possible D gene (6 bases). Trimming removed 3 bases from V and 2 bases from J, with 14 bases in between. The CDR3 runs to 16 residues. CDR3 in amino acids: CASSLYGGMTYNEQFF. CDR3 coding DNA: TGTGCCAGCAGTTTGTATGGCGGGATGACCTACAATGAGCAGTTCTTC.

This chain connects TRBV6-5 to TRBJ1-2, with TRBD1 matching 7 bases. With 2 bases clipped from V and 0 bases from J, the junction kept 6 bases outside the gene matches. The CDR3 consists of 16 residues. The germline CDR1 and CDR2 sequences are MNHEY and SVGAGI. The CDR3 DNA reads as TGTGCCAGCAGTTACAGGGGGCACCCTTCTAACTATGGCTACACCTTC. Translating it yields CASSYRGHPSNYGYTF.

This clonotype has more than one count but fewer than ten. The J gene is TRBJ1-2, the V gene TRBV27; no clear D gene. CDR1 and CDR2 from the germline V gene are MNHEY and SMNVEV (reference sequence). Trimming removed 7 bases from V and 1 base from J, with 13 bases in between. The CDR3 totals 14 residues. In nucleotides, the CDR3 is TGTGCCAGCAAGTACCCCGGCGATAACTATGGCTACACCTTC. Its translation: CASKYPGDNYGYTF.

As for this clonotype: Germline is not matched at one junction end, which may reflect a read error. The chain recombines TRBV7-9 with TRBJ2-5, with unresolved D. The CDR3 is made up of 12 amino acids. Germline values: CDR1 SEHNR, CDR2 FQNEAQ (reference sequence). CDR3 DNA: TGTGCCAGCAGCTGGTACCAAGAGTCCCAGTACTTC. Encoded protein: CASSWYQESQYF.

J is TRBJ1-1 and V is TRBV12-3 or TRBV12-4, with 7 bases aligning to TRBD1. This CDR3 spans 16 amino acids. Unmatched junction bases numbered 7, after V lost 3 bases and J lost 0 bases. CDR3 nucleotide sequence: TGTGCCAGCAGTTTGACAGGGTTTCGCCTGAACACTGAAGCTTTCTTT. This codes for CASSLTGFRLNTEAFF.

The sample holds a few counts of this clonotype. V is TRBV7-9 and J is TRBJ1-1; 8 bases are shared with TRBD1. CDR1 SEHNR and CDR2 FQNEAQ come from the germline V gene (reference sequence). The CDR3 covers 13 residues. Trimming took 5 bases from V and 5 from J; bases not matched to a gene: 4. The CDR3 is CASSRTGNTEAFF. CDR3 sequence (DNA): TGTGCCAGCAGCAGGACAGGGAATACTGAAGCTTTCTTT.

This clonotype was detected many times. J is TRBJ1-2 and V is TRBV18; D may be TRBD1 (6 bases). The CDR3 is 16 residues long. Per germline, CDR1 KGHSH and CDR2 LQKENI. The V gene lost 1 base and the J gene lost 7 bases, with 19 bases spanning the gap. The CDR3 is CASSPLVQGGFGGYTF. The CDR3 DNA reads as TGTGCCAGCTCACCACTCGTCCAAGGGGGATTCGGTGGCTACACCTTC.

J is TRBJ2-7 and V is TRBV28, with 9 bases lining up with TRBD2. This CDR3 comprises 15 residues. V lost 5 bases and J lost 7; bases outside the gene matches: 12. The germline gives CDR1 MDHEN, CDR2 SYDVKM. The DNA of the CDR3 is TGTGCCAGCAGTGCCGTCCTAGCGGGAAAAGGGGAGCAGTACTTC. It is translated as CASSAVLAGKGEQYF. Full variable domain (missing parts from reference TRBV28 and TRBJ2-7): DVKVTQSSRYLVKRTGEKVFLECVQDMDHENMFWYRQDPGLGLRLIYFSYDVKMKEKGDIPEGYSVSREKKERFSLILESASTNQTSMYLCASSAVLAGKGEQYFGPGTRLTVT.

This chain joins TRBV20-1 and TRBJ2-7, with TRBD2 matching 10 bases. The junction had 4 bases not matched to a gene; V was cut back by 4 bases and J by 1 base. The CDR3 is made up of 14 amino acids. Per the germline V gene, CDR1 is DFQATT and CDR2 is SNEGSKA (reference sequence). The CDR3 spells CSANLAGVSYEQYF. In DNA, the CDR3 is TGCAGTGCTAATCTAGCGGGGGTATCCTACGAGCAGTACTTC.

This clonotype appeared a few times. The chain uses TRBV12-3 or TRBV12-4 and TRBJ1-4, with D maybe TRBD1 (5 bases). There are 14 residues in the CDR3. The ends were cut back, 5 bases at V and 7 bases at J, with 14 bases in the middle. The CDR3 protein is CASSRRGTGEKLFF. CDR3 nucleotides: TGTGCCAGCAGTCGAAGGGGAACCGGTGAAAAACTGTTTTTT.

V gene TRBV28 combines with J gene TRBJ2-7; 7 positions agree with TRBD2. V lost 6 bases, J lost 6 bases, and 11 bases stayed unmatched. This CDR3 spans 14 amino acids. The germline CDR1 and CDR2 sequences are MDHEN and SYDVKM. The CDR3 spells CASSSLGGRREQYF. CDR3 DNA: TGTGCCAGCAGCTCCTTGGGCGGGAGACGCGAGCAGTACTTC. Based on the CDR3 plus reference TRBV28 and TRBJ2-7, the full variable domain is DVKVTQSSRYLVKRTGEKVFLECVQDMDHENMFWYRQDPGLGLRLIYFSYDVKMKEKGDIPEGYSVSREKKERFSLILESASTNQTSMYLCASSSLGGRREQYFGPGTRLTVT.

The table lists this clonotype with many counts. J is TRBJ1-2 and V is TRBV6-1; TRBD1 aligns across 7 bases. This CDR3 contains 15 residues. V lost 6 bases to trimming and J lost 6 bases; unmatched junction nucleotides: 13. CDR1 and CDR2 from the germline V gene are MNHNS and SASEGT. The CDR3 coding sequence is TGTGCCAGCAGCGTTATCGACAGGGCGGCTCATGGCTACACCTTC. It encodes CASSVIDRAAHGYTF.

This clonotype showed up many times. The chain uses TRBV20-1 and TRBJ1-1; tentative D call: TRBD1 (5 bases). Germline CDR1 DFQATT, CDR2 SNEGSKA (reference sequence). The CDR3 extends over 14 amino acids. The germline V and J ends were trimmed by 2 bases and 7 bases, with 17 bases remaining between them. The CDR3 is CSARKTGASFEAFF. DNA of the CDR3: TGCAGTGCTAGAAAAACCGGGGCAAGTTTTGAAGCTTTCTTT.

Ten or more counts support this clonotype. CDR3 sequence (DNA): TGTGCCAGCAGTTGGGGGAGTCACACCGGGGAGCTGTTTTTT. Residues: CASSWGSHTGELFF. The chain combines TRBV6-2 or TRBV6-3 with TRBJ2-2; D might be TRBD1 or TRBD2, each matching 5 bases. The CDR3 runs 14 residues. The germline V and J ends were trimmed by 4 bases and 3 bases, with 9 bases remaining between them. The germline CDR1 and CDR2 sequences are MNHEY and SVGEGT.

The chain employs TRBV30 and TRBJ1-3; no clear D. V was pared by 4 bases and J by 0 bases, with 22 bases between. The CDR3 loop spans 18 amino acids. Germline CDR1 GTSNPN, CDR2 SVGIG (reference sequence). The CDR3 spells CAWTSLAQATISGNTIYF. CDR3 sequence (DNA): TGTGCCTGGACTTCGCTCGCGCAGGCCACTATCTCTGGAAACACCATATATTTT.

In its sample, this clonotype was seen a few times. This sequence joins TRBV5-1 and TRBJ2-4, with D tentatively TRBD1 (6 bases). CDR1 is SGHRS, CDR2 YFSETQ, per germline. The CDR3 runs 17 residues. Deletions cut 4 bases from V and 1 base from J, with 18 bases between. CDR3 DNA sequence: TGCGCCAGCAGCGCTCCGAGGGGGAAATTGGCCAAAAACATTCAGTACTTC. Translation gives CASSAPRGKLAKNIQYF. Looking up the rest from reference TRBV5-1 and TRBJ2-4 gives the full variable domain: KAGVTQTPRYLIKTRGQQVTLSCSPISGHRSVSWYQQTPGQGLQFLFEYFSETQRNKGNFPGRFSGRQFSNSRSEMNVSTLELGDSALYLCASSAPRGKLAKNIQYFGAGTRLSVL.